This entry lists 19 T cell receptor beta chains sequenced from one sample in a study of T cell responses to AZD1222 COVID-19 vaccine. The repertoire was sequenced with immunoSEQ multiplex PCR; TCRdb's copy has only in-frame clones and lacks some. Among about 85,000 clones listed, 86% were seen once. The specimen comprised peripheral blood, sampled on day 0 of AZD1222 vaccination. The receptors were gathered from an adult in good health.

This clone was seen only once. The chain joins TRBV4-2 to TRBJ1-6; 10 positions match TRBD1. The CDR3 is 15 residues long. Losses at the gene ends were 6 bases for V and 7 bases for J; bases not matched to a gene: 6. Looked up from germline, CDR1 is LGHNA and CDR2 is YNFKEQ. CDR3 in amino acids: CASSWETGGNSPLHF. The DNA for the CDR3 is TGTGCCAGCAGTTGGGAGACAGGGGGCAATTCACCCCTCCACTTT.

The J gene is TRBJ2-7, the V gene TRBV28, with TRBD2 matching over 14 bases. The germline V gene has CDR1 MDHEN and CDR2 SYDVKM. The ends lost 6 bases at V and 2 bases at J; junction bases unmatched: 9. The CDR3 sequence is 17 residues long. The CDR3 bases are TGTGCCAGCAGGGAGGGACTAGCGGGAGTCCTCCCCTACGAGCAGTACTTC. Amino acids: CASREGLAGVLPYEQYF.

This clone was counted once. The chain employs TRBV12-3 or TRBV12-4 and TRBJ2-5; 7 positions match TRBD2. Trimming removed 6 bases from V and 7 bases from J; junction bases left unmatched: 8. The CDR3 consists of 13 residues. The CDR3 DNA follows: TGTGCCAGCAGCAATGGGAGGGTTGGGACCCAGTACTTC. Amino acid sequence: CASSNGRVGTQYF.

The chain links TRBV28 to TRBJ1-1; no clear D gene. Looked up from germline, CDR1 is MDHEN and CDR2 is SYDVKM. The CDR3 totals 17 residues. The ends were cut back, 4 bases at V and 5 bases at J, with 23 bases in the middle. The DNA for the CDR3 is TGTGCCAGCAGTTCCCCACGGGGTCGTGATTGGGGTACTGAAGCTTTCTTT. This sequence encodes CASSSPRGRDWGTEAFF.

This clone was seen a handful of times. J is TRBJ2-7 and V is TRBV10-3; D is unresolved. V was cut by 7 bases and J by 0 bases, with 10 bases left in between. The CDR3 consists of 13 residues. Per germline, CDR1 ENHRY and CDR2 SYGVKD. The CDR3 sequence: CAIKEASSYEQYF. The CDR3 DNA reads TGTGCCATCAAAGAGGCCAGCTCCTACGAGCAGTACTTC.

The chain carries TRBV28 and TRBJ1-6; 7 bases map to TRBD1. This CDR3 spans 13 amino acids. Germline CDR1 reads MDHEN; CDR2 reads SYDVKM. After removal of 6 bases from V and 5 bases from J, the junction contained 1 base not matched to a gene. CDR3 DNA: TGTGCCAGCAGACAGGGGAATAATTCACCCCTCCACTTT. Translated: CASRQGNNSPLHF.

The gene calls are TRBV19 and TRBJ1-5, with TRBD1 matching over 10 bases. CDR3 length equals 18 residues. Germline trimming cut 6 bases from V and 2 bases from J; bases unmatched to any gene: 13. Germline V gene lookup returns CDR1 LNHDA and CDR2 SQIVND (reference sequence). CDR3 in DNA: TGTGCCAGTAGCCTCAAACCGGGACAGGGGATCGGCAATCAGCCCCAGCATTTT. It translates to CASSLKPGQGIGNQPQHF.

CDR3 DNA sequence: TGTGCCAGCAGTCCCCGACATTTTTCTGGAAACACCATATATTTT. Translating gives CASSPRHFSGNTIYF. This chain joins TRBV28 and TRBJ1-3; no clear D. The V gene lost 5 bases and the J gene lost 1 base, with 12 bases spanning the gap. Germline loops: CDR1 MDHEN, CDR2 SYDVKM. The length of the CDR3 is 15 residues.

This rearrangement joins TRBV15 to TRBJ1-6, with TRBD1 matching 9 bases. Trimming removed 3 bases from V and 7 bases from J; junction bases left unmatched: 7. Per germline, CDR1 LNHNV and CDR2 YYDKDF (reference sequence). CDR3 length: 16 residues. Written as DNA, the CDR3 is TGTGCCACCAGCAGGGGGACAGGGTTTAAGAATTCACCCCTCCACTTT. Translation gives CATSRGTGFKNSPLHF.

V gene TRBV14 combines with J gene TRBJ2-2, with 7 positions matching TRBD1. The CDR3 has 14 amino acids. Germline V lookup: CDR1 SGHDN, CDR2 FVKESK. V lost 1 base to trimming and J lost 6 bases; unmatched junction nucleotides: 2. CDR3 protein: CASSQGGGAGELFF. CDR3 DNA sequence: TGTGCCAGCAGCCAAGGAGGGGGCGCCGGGGAGCTGTTTTTT.

The chain's CDR3 is CAWSVGGADQPQHF. DNA for the CDR3: TGTGCCTGGAGTGTTGGGGGCGCGGATCAGCCCCAGCATTTT. The chain carries TRBV30 and TRBJ1-5; D may be TRBD1 (6 bases). Germline V gene lookup returns CDR1 GTSNPN and CDR2 SVGIG (reference sequence). V was cut by 0 bases and J by 5 bases, with 11 bases left in between. The CDR3 spans 14 residues. Complete variable domain (other parts from reference TRBV30 and TRBJ1-5): SQTIHQWPATLVQPVGSPLSLECTVEGTSNPNLYWYRQAAGRGLQLLFYSVGIGQISSEVPQNLSASRPQDRQFILSSKKLLLSDSGFYLCAWSVGGADQPQHFGDGTRLSIL.

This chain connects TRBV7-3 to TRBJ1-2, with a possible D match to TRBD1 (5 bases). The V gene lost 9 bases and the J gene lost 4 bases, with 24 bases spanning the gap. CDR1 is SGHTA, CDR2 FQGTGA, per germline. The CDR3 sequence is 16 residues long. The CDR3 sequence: CARDNCRDPLGYGYTF. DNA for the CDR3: TGTGCCAGAGATAACTGTAGGGACCCTTTGGGCTATGGCTACACCTTC.

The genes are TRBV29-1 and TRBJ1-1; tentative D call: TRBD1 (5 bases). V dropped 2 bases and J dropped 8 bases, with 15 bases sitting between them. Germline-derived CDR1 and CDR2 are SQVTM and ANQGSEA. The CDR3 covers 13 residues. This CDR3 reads CSVETEGTVEAFF. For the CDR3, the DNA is TGCAGCGTTGAAACGGAGGGGACGGTCGAAGCTTTCTTT.

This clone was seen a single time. The CDR3 nucleotides read TGTGCCAGCAGCGGGACAGGGGGACCCTACAATGAGCAGTTCTTC. As protein: CASSGTGGPYNEQFF. The genes are TRBV5-6 and TRBJ2-1, with 11 bases aligning to TRBD1. After removal of 4 bases from V and 2 bases from J, the junction contained 2 bases not matched to a gene. In germline, CDR1 is SGHDT, CDR2 YYEEEE. This CDR3 has 15 amino acids.

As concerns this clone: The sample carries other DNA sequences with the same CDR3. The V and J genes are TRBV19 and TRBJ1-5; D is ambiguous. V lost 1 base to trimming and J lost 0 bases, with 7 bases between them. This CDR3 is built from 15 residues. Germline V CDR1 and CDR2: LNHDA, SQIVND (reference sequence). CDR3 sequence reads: CASSIAAYSNQPQHF. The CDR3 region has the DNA TGTGCCAGTAGTATAGCGGCTTATAGCAATCAGCCCCAGCATTTT.

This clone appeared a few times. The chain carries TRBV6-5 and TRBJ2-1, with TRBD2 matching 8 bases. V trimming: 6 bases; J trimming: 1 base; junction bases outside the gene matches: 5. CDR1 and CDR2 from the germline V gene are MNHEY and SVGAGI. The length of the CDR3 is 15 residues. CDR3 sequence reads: CASSPSGGSYNEQFF. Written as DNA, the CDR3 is TGTGCCAGCAGCCCCTCGGGGGGGTCCTACAATGAGCAGTTCTTC.

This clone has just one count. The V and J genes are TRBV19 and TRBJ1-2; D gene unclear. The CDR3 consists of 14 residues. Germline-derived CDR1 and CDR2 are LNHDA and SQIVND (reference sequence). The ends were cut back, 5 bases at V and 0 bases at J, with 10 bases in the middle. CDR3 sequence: CASSPQPANYGYTF. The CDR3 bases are TGTGCCAGTAGTCCCCAGCCTGCTAACTATGGCTACACCTTC.

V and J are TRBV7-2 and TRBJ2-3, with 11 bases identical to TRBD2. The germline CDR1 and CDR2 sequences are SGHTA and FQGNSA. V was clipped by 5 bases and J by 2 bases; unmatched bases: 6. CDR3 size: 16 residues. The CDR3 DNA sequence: TGTGCCAGCAGCACCCGACTAGCGGGAACCACAGATACGCAGTATTTT. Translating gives CASSTRLAGTTDTQYF.

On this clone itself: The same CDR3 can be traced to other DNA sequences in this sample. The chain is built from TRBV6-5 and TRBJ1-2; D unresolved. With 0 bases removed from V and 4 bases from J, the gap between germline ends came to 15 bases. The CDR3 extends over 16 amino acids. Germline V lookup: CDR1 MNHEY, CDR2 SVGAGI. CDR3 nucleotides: TGTGCCAGCAGTTACTCGACGATAGGGTCTTCCTATGGCTACACCTTC. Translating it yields CASSYSTIGSSYGYTF.